This record covers a single T cell receptor (beta chain). No antigen is known for it. This entry is derived from a study of radiation and T cells in renal cell carcinoma. Assay used: immunoSEQ multiplex PCR; TCRdb lists only in-frame clones, some missing. The sample records tens of thousands of clones, approximately 80% being singletons. Time point given: baseline pretreatment blood. Treatment reported: 15 Gy SBRT to primary tumor, nephrectomy 4 weeks later. Radiation-treated patients gave blood at baseline, week 2 and week 4. There are 16 residues in the CDR3. The J segment lost 6 bases and the V segment lost 0 bases, leaving 8 bases of the junction unmatched. From germline, CDR1 is SGDLS and CDR2 YYNGEE. Study outcomes and limitations: Pretreatment tumor biopsies were lacking, so baseline clonotypes are unknown. In blood, top tumor clones expanded by 2 weeks, shrinking by 4.

The sequence derives from a man in his sixties with renal cell carcinoma. This rearrangement joins TRBV9 to TRBJ1-4; 7 bases are a match to TRBD1. The material was blood, obtained from a patient whose treatment included radiotherapy and nephrectomy. The chain's CDR3 is CASSVGYGQEDEKLFF. CDR3 DNA: TGTGCCAGCAGCGTAGGGTACGGACAGGAGGATGAAAAACTGTTTTTT. Full variable domain (remainder filled in from reference TRBV9 and TRBJ1-4): DSGVTQTPKHLITATGQRVTLRCSPRSGDLSVYWYQQSLDQGLQFLIQYYNGEERAKGNILERFSAQQFPDLHSELNLSSLELGDSALYFCASSVGYGQEDEKLFFGSGTQLSVL.